The source of this TCR beta chain is a study of blood T cell repertoires in COVID-19. Study-level information: The United States, Italy and Spain were the sources of the acute and convalescent COVID-19 samples. T cells, B-cell-depleted T cells, or PBMCs provided the cDNA or gDNA that served as material.

The V segment lost 2 bases and the J segment 2 bases; nucleotides outside the gene matches: 5. The germline CDR1 and CDR2 sequences are MDHEN and SYDVKM. The CDR3 sequence is 15 residues long. Per the study methods: Amplification from reference gene primers served as the basis for estimated nucleated cell counts. The data were produced by immunoSEQ multiplex PCR, yet TCRdb's version contains in-frame clones alone and is incomplete. The V and J calls and clone size were taken over from that table, and D and trimming were inferred from the DNA. The top ten clones hold about 3.5% of a sample with under 170,000 clones, 80% to 90% of them seen once.

The chain carries TRBV28 and TRBJ2-7; 8 bases fit TRBD2. Sequenced input: peripheral blood. This receptor was identified in a man between 65 and 85 years old with acute or convalescent COVID-19. The CDR3 nucleotides are TGTGCCAGCAGTTTAGTAACAGCGGGAGCCTACGAGCAGTACTTC. This translates into CASSLVTAGAYEQYF. Full variable domain (outside the CDR3, taken from reference TRBV28 and TRBJ2-7): DVKVTQSSRYLVKRTGEKVFLECVQDMDHENMFWYRQDPGLGLRLIYFSYDVKMKEKGDIPEGYSVSREKKERFSLILESASTNQTSMYLCASSLVTAGAYEQYFGPGTRLTVT.